What follows describes a single T cell receptor beta chain. The V gene's germline CDR1 is MGHRA and CDR2 YSYEKL. The ends lost 1 base at V and 1 base at J; junction bases unmatched: 4. This CDR3 contains 16 residues. Study processing details: Amplified reference gene primers provided the basis for estimating nucleated cell counts. Clones were read by immunoSEQ multiplex PCR, and TCRdb kept only the in-frame ones, dropping some. For V, J and clone size, that table is used; D and trimming come from the DNA. The table shows about 92,000 clones, with 55% to 80% occurring only once. The data were obtained in a study of blood T cell repertoires in COVID-19. Study overall: Donors in the United States, Italy and Spain gave samples during acute or convalescent COVID-19. T cells, B-cell-depleted T cells, or PBMCs provided the cDNA or gDNA that served as material.

Material: peripheral blood. The sequence was collected from an older woman in a cohort sampled during active or convalescent COVID-19. The chain employs TRBV4-1 and TRBJ2-3, with TRBD2 matching over 8 bases. As DNA, the CDR3 is TGCGCCAGCAGCCAAGGGCGGGGGGCCGGCACAGATACGCAGTATTTT. Translating gives CASSQGRGAGTDTQYF.